The 6 T cell receptor beta chains presented below share a single source sample, sequenced in a study of blood T cell repertoires in COVID-19. The data were produced by immunoSEQ multiplex PCR, yet TCRdb's version contains in-frame clones alone and is incomplete. The data contain around 40,000 clones, 75% to 90% of them singletons. The material sequenced was peripheral blood. The receptors originated from a middle-aged man with active COVID-19.

In DNA, the CDR3 is TGTGCCAGTAGGGACCACACAGGGTCCCGCAATCAGCCCCAGCATTTT. Translation gives CASRDHTGSRNQPQHF. V is TRBV19 and J is TRBJ1-5, with a tentative D call TRBD1 (6 bases). Trimming cost V 6 bases and J 2 bases, with 17 bases left between them. This CDR3 has 16 residues. Germline CDR1 reads LNHDA; CDR2 reads SQIVND (reference sequence).

This chain connects TRBV5-4 to TRBJ1-1; 7 nucleotides line up with TRBD1. The CDR3 has 14 amino acids. Germline V gives CDR1 SGHNT, CDR2 YYREEE (reference sequence). The junction had 3 bases not matched to a gene; V was cut back by 3 bases and J by 1 base. CDR3: CASSSPGGNTEAFF. In DNA form, the CDR3 reads TGTGCCAGCAGCTCACCAGGGGGGAACACTGAAGCTTTCTTT. The full variable domain, with the rest looked up from reference TRBV5-4 and TRBJ1-1, is ETGVTQSPTHLIKTRGQQVTLRCSSQSGHNTVSWYQQALGQGPQFIFQYYREEENGRGNFPPRFSGLQFPNYSSELNVNALELDDSALYLCASSSPGGNTEAFFGQGTRLTVV.

The J gene is TRBJ2-7, the V gene TRBV19; possible D gene TRBD2, 5 bases. The length of the CDR3 is 13 residues. The V end was cut by 4 bases, the J end by 3 bases, with 10 bases between. Germline V lookup: CDR1 LNHDA, CDR2 SQIVND (reference sequence). CDR3 DNA: TGTGCCAGTAGTAATGGCGGAGGCTACGAGCAGTACTTC. It is translated as CASSNGGGYEQYF.

The chain links TRBV5-4 to TRBJ2-1; 9 positions agree with TRBD2. J was trimmed by 5 bases and V by 1 base; bases with no gene match: 4. The germline V gene has CDR1 SGHNT and CDR2 YYREEE (reference sequence). The CDR3 sequence is 15 residues long. The CDR3: CASSLPGTSNNEQFF. The CDR3 coding sequence is TGTGCCAGCAGCTTGCCCGGGACTAGCAACAATGAGCAGTTCTTC.

This sequence joins TRBV30 and TRBJ1-5; the match to TRBD1 covers 8 bases. V dropped 2 bases and J dropped 4; count of bases not matched to a gene: 4. The CDR3 runs to 14 residues. In germline, CDR1 is GTSNPN, CDR2 SVGIG (reference sequence). For the CDR3, the DNA is TGTGCCTGGAGTCCCGGACAGGGAAATCAGCCCCAGCATTTT. Translated, it gives CAWSPGQGNQPQHF.

Only one count was recorded for this clone. The rearrangement links TRBV5-1 to TRBJ1-4; no firm D call. The CDR3 runs to 15 residues. V was trimmed by 4 bases and J by 2 bases, leaving 12 bases between them. Germline V CDR1 and CDR2: SGHRS, YFSETQ. The chain's CDR3 is CASSEGGSTNEKLFF. The CDR3 bases are TGCGCCAGCAGCGAAGGAGGTTCGACTAATGAAAAACTGTTTTTT. The full variable domain, in which reference TRBV5-1 and TRBJ1-4 provide the parts outside the CDR3, is KAGVTQTPRYLIKTRGQQVTLSCSPISGHRSVSWYQQTPGQGLQFLFEYFSETQRNKGNFPGRFSGRQFSNSRSEMNVSTLELGDSALYLCASSEGGSTNEKLFFGSGTQLSVL.